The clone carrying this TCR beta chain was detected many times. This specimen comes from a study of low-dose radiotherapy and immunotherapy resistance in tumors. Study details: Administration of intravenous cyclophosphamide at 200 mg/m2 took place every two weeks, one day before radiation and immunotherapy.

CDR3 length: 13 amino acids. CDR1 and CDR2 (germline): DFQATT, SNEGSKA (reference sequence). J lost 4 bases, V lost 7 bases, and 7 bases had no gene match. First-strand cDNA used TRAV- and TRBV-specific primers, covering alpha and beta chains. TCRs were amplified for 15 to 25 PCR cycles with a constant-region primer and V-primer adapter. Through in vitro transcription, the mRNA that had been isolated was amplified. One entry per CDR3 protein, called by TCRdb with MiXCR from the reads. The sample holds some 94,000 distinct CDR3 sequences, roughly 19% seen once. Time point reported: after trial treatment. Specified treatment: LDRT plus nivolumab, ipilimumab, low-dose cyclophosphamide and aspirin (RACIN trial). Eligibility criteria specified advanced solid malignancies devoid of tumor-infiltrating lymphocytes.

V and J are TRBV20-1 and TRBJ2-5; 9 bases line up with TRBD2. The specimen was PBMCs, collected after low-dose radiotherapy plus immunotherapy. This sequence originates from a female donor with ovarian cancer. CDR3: CSGGGGGGETQYF. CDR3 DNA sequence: TGCAGTGGGGGCGGGGGGGGCGGAGAGACCCAGTACTTC.